Listed below are T cell receptor beta chains from one sample, sequenced in a study of cytomegalovirus exposure and HLA in healthy donors. TCRdb's copy holds only in-frame clones and misses some; the assay was immunoSEQ multiplex PCR. Its table lists 40,000 to 60,000 clones. Sequencing was performed on PBMCs. The receptor source for this set is a male donor in good health and CMV-seropositive. Each CDR3 is given with its conserved first and last residue. The order of the fields is J gene, V gene, clone size, D gene, CDR3 protein, CDR3 DNA. The D gene is left open where the match is weak. Size is omitted from some rows. Given values are once, few, many or a class for expanded clones.

TRBJ1-6 | TRBV14 | . | . | CASSQARESSPLHF | TGTGCCAGCAGCCAAGCGAGGGAGTCTTCACCCCTCCACTTT
TRBJ1-4 | TRBV18 | . | . | CASSPRGQNNEKLFF | TGTGCCAGCTCACCCCGTGGACAGAATAATGAAAAACTGTTTTTT
TRBJ2-1 | TRBV4-3 | . | TRBD1 | CASSQDAGGSYNEQFF | TGCGCCAGCAGCCAAGATGCAGGGGGCTCCTACAATGAGCAGTTCTTC
TRBJ2-3 | TRBV11-2 | . | . | CASSLEDYPLTDTQYF | TGTGCCAGCAGCCTAGAGGACTACCCCCTCACAGATACGCAGTATTTT
TRBJ2-7 | TRBV19 | . | TRBD1 | CASSPQGQGSVEQYF | TGTGCCAGTAGTCCACAGGGACAGGGATCGGTGGAGCAGTACTTC
TRBJ2-5 | TRBV6-6 | . | TRBD2 | CASSHNSGGARTQYF | TGTGCCAGCAGCCACAACAGCGGGGGGGCCAGGACCCAGTACTTC
TRBJ2-3 | TRBV4-1 | . | TRBD2 | CASSLYPTGGQDTQYF | TGCGCCAGCAGCCTGTACCCTACGGGGGGGCAAGATACGCAGTATTTT
TRBJ2-2 | TRBV5-1 | . | TRBD1 | CASSLADRDAGELFF | TGCGCCAGCAGCTTGGCGGACAGGGACGCCGGGGAGCTGTTTTTT
TRBJ2-2 | TRBV6-6 | . | . | CASSRHPFRDTGELFF | TGTGCCAGCAGTCGACACCCCTTCAGGGACACCGGGGAGCTGTTTTTT
TRBJ1-1 | TRBV4-2 | . | . | CASSQEQANTEAFF | TGTGCCAGCAGCCAAGAGCAGGCGAACACTGAAGCTTTCTTT
TRBJ1-5 | TRBV27 | . | . | CASSSPTGGENQPQHF | TGTGCCAGCAGTTCGCCTACGGGGGGGGAGAATCAGCCCCAGCATTTT
TRBJ1-1 | TRBV28 | . | . | CASSSSGNRGNTEAFF | TGTGCCAGCAGTAGCTCAGGGAACAGAGGTAACACTGAAGCTTTCTTT
TRBJ1-4 | TRBV28 | . | . | CASSPPAGQDEKLFF | TGTGCCAGCAGCCCCCCGGCAGGGCAGGATGAAAAACTGTTTTTT
TRBJ2-7 | TRBV2 | large | TRBD1 | CAGRDSYSYEQYF | TGTGCCGGACGGGACAGCTACTCCTACGAGCAGTACTTC
TRBJ2-3 | TRBV10-3 | . | TRBD2 | CAISESGAGEDTQYF | TGTGCCATCAGTGAGTCTGGGGCGGGGGAAGATACGCAGTATTTT
TRBJ2-7 | TRBV9 | . | TRBD2 | CASSVGLAGGPYEQYF | TGTGCCAGCAGCGTGGGACTAGCGGGGGGCCCCTACGAGCAGTACTTC
TRBJ2-3 | TRBV28 | . | TRBD1 | CASSTGTGGKDTQYF | TGTGCCAGCAGTACCGGGACAGGGGGCAAAGATACGCAGTATTTT
TRBJ2-7 | TRBV5-6 | . | TRBD2 | CASSPGVAGAYEQYF | TGTGCCAGCAGCCCCGGGGTGGCGGGGGCCTACGAGCAGTACTTC
TRBJ2-7 | TRBV27 | . | TRBD2 | CASSGPRLAGRYEQYF | TGTGCCAGCAGTGGCCCCAGACTAGCGGGGAGGTACGAGCAGTACTTC
TRBJ2-7 | TRBV12-1 | . | . | CASSFNRGFREQYF | TGTGCCAGCAGCTTTAATCGAGGTTTTCGCGAGCAGTACTTC
TRBJ1-3 | TRBV30 | . | TRBD1 | CAWSAAQGQGSSGNTIYF | TGTGCCTGGAGTGCTGCGCAGGGACAGGGCAGCTCTGGAAACACCATATATTTT
TRBJ1-6 | TRBV7-2 | . | . | CASSLLVDSPLHF | TGTGCCAGCAGCTTGCTGGTAGATTCACCCCTCCACTTT